Each of the 29 T cell receptor beta chains below was sequenced from the same sample in a study of OX40 agonist ivuxolimab in advanced cancers. TCRdb keeps only in-frame clones here, not all; method: immunoSEQ multiplex PCR. The data contain 60,000 or so clones, less than 85% of them seen just once; the ten biggest clones take up under 0.65%. The specimen was CD4+ or CD8+ T cells sorted from blood, collected in a trial of the OX40 agonist ivuxolimab. Every receptor here comes from an adult with an advanced solid tumor such as melanoma, head and neck, liver or kidney cancer.

The chain combines TRBV9 with TRBJ2-1; D may match TRBD1 or TRBD2 (6 bases each). The CDR3 is made up of 13 amino acids. Germline V gives CDR1 SGDLS, CDR2 YYNGEE. Trimming stripped 0 bases from V and 12 bases from J, with 13 bases between. The CDR3 bases are TGTGCCAGCAGCGTAGTTTTGGGGGGCTGGCAGTTCTTC. Its translation is CASSVVLGGWQFF.

The genes are TRBV25-1 and TRBJ1-1; D may be TRBD1 (5 bases). CDR3 length: 14 amino acids. Trimming shortened V by 6 bases and J by 1 base, and 12 bases separated the two germline ends. Germline CDR1 MGHDK, CDR2 SYGVNS. This CDR3 is CASSPQGRNTEAFF. CDR3 bases: TGTGCCAGCAGCCCCCAGGGCAGGAACACTGAAGCTTTCTTT.

This clone has a handful of counts. V is TRBV5-1 and J is TRBJ2-7; the D gene is possibly TRBD2 (5 bases). Trimming pared 5 bases from V and 4 bases from J, leaving 16 bases between. The CDR3 is 14 residues long. Per the germline V gene, CDR1 is SGHRS and CDR2 is YFSETQ. CDR3 sequence: CASRSGLWEYEQYF. The CDR3 DNA sequence: TGCGCCAGCAGGTCAGGACTCTGGGAGTACGAGCAGTACTTC.

V and J are TRBV5-4 and TRBJ2-1; D is possibly TRBD1 or TRBD2 (5 bases each). The CDR3 extends over 16 amino acids. V was pared by 1 base and J by 0 bases, with 11 bases between. The germline V gene encodes CDR1 SGHNT and CDR2 YYREEE (reference sequence). CDR3 residues: CASSLITGRSYNEQFF. In DNA form, the CDR3 reads TGTGCCAGCAGCTTGATAACGGGGCGCTCCTACAATGAGCAGTTCTTC.

This sequence joins TRBV11-2 and TRBJ1-6, with D maybe TRBD1 (5 bases). The V and J ends lost 1 base and 4 bases respectively, with 8 bases between them. This CDR3 region has 15 residues. Germline-derived CDR1 and CDR2 are SGHAT and FQNNGV. CDR3 nucleotides: TGTGCCAGCAGCTTAGCAGGGCTTTATAATTCACCCCTCCACTTT. Protein product: CASSLAGLYNSPLHF. Looking up the rest from reference TRBV11-2 and TRBJ1-6 gives the full variable domain: EAGVAQSPRYKIIEKRQSVAFWCNPISGHATLYWYQQILGQGPKLLIQFQNNGVVDDSQLPKDRFSAERLKGVDSTLKIQPAKLEDSAVYLCASSLAGLYNSPLHFGNGTRLTVT.

This clone was counted a single time. CDR3 in amino acids: CAISEQGQGLNEQFF. The CDR3 DNA reads TGTGCCATCAGTGAGCAGGGACAGGGATTGAATGAGCAGTTCTTC. J is TRBJ2-1 and V is TRBV10-3; 9 positions agree with TRBD1. The CDR3 totals 15 residues. Per germline, CDR1 ENHRY and CDR2 SYGVKD. Unmatched junction bases numbered 6, after V lost 2 bases and J lost 7 bases.

The rearrangement uses TRBV15 and TRBJ2-5; no definite D call. Trimming left V 2 bases short and J 3 bases short, with 16 bases between. Germline V lookup: CDR1 LNHNV, CDR2 YYDKDF (reference sequence). This CDR3 is 16 amino acids long. CDR3 sequence (DNA): TGTGCCACCAGCAGACTCCCTCGGACGGGTAAAGAGACCCAGTACTTC. It translates to CATSRLPRTGKETQYF.

This clone was detected a few times. The CDR3 DNA is TGCGCCAGCAGCTTTATAGATTCCGGAGATACGCAGTATTTT. This gives the protein CASSFIDSGDTQYF. The chain recombines TRBV5-1 with TRBJ2-3; D uncertain. The germline CDR1 and CDR2 sequences are SGHRS and YFSETQ. CDR3 length equals 14 residues. V was shortened by 2 bases and J by 5 bases, with 12 bases between the two germline ends.

J is TRBJ2-1 and V is TRBV19; D ambiguous. Germline-derived CDR1 and CDR2 are LNHDA and SQIVND (reference sequence). Between the trimmed V and J ends, which lost 3 bases and 6 bases, there was a span of 15 bases. The CDR3 has 15 amino acids. The CDR3 bases are TGTGCCAGTAGTATCGGCGGAGAGTTGATCAATGAGCAGTTCTTC. Its translation is CASSIGGELINEQFF.

This clone was recorded a few times. The rearrangement uses TRBV4-2 and TRBJ2-5, with D tentatively TRBD1 or TRBD2 (5 bases each). The V and J ends lost 0 bases and 1 base respectively, with 18 bases between them. This CDR3 spans 18 amino acids. Germline-derived CDR1 and CDR2 are LGHNA and YNFKEQ. The CDR3 reads CASSQEYQAGAIQETQYF. As DNA, the CDR3 is TGTGCCAGCAGCCAAGAATATCAGGCCGGGGCCATCCAAGAGACCCAGTACTTC.

The rearrangement joins TRBV2 to TRBJ2-3; TRBD2 matches at 8 bases. Per the germline V gene, CDR1 is SNHLY and CDR2 is FYNNEI. The length of the CDR3 is 16 residues. J was trimmed by 1 base and V by 6 bases; bases with no gene match: 9. The CDR3 loop is CASSQREFPGTDTQYF. In DNA form, the CDR3 reads TGTGCCAGCAGCCAGCGGGAGTTCCCAGGCACAGATACGCAGTATTTT.

The chain links TRBV2 to TRBJ1-1, with TRBD1 matching 8 bases. Trimming took 10 bases from V and 5 from J; bases not matched to a gene: 6. Germline CDR1 SNHLY, CDR2 FYNNEI. This CDR3 region has 12 residues. In nucleotides, the CDR3 is TGTGCCACAGGACAGGGTCGGACTGAAGCTTTCTTT. Residues: CATGQGRTEAFF.

The rearrangement joins TRBV28 to TRBJ1-1; perhaps TRBD1 as D (5 bases). The germline CDR1 and CDR2 sequences are MDHEN and SYDVKM. The CDR3 totals 13 residues. The germline V and J ends were trimmed by 6 bases and 6 bases, with 14 bases remaining between them. The CDR3, as DNA: TGTGCCAGCAGGCCCAGGGTCGGCGCTGAAGCTTTCTTT. Protein sequence: CASRPRVGAEAFF.

The chain recombines TRBV12-5 with TRBJ1-1; 7 positions agree with TRBD1. Germline trimming cut 4 bases from V and 5 bases from J; bases unmatched to any gene: 13. The germline V gene encodes CDR1 LGHNT and CDR2 FRNRAP. The CDR3 spans 16 residues. DNA for the CDR3: TGTGCTAGTGGTTCGAACCGACAGGGACGGGATACTGAAGCTTTCTTT. Amino acid sequence: CASGSNRQGRDTEAFF.

This clone was detected a few times. The chain recombines TRBV11-3 with TRBJ2-3; D unclear. The germline gives CDR1 SGHNT, CDR2 YENEEA. V was cut by 4 bases and J by 6 bases, with 8 bases left in between. This CDR3 is 12 amino acids long. Here the CDR3 reads CASSSPLDTQYF. The CDR3 DNA sequence: TGTGCCAGCAGCTCTCCCCTGGATACGCAGTATTTT.

This chain links TRBV11-2 with TRBJ2-5, with unresolved D. The J call may be in error: the DNA end matches TRBJ2-7 better. CDR1 SGHAT and CDR2 FQNNGV come from the germline V gene. CDR3 length: 11 amino acids. The CDR3 sequence: CASSVSYEQYF. The CDR3 DNA follows: TGTGCCAGTTCTGTGAGCTACGAGCAGTACTTC.

This clone was seen once. The V gene is TRBV5-6, the J gene TRBJ2-5; 7 bases are a match to TRBD1. The CDR3 sequence is 14 residues long. The germline V gene encodes CDR1 SGHDT and CDR2 YYEEEE. Trimming at V came to 4 bases and at J to 5 bases, leaving 8 bases not matched to a gene. The CDR3 DNA reads as TGTGCCAGCAGCGTGACAGGGATTTGGGAGACCCAGTACTTC. The encoded protein is CASSVTGIWETQYF.

This clone was observed a single time. The chain couples TRBV30 to TRBJ1-4; 10 bases match TRBD1. Germline CDR1 reads GTSNPN; CDR2 reads SVGIG (reference sequence). J gave up 8 bases and V 4 bases, and 10 bases lay outside the gene matches. CDR3 length: 15 amino acids. The CDR3 sequence: CAWTQKRGQGEKLFF. CDR3 in DNA: TGTGCCTGGACGCAAAAAAGGGGACAGGGGGAAAAACTGTTTTTT.

The rearrangement joins TRBV27 to TRBJ2-1; D gene unclear. The V end was cut by 3 bases, the J end by 2 bases, with 11 bases between. The CDR3 is made up of 15 amino acids. The germline CDR1 and CDR2 sequences are MNHEY and SMNVEV (reference sequence). In DNA, the CDR3 is TGTGCCAGCAGTTTCTTTCGCGTAACCTACAATGAGCAGTTCTTC. It codes for CASSFFRVTYNEQFF.

This chain links TRBV5-1 with TRBJ1-1; perhaps TRBD1 as D (5 bases). Trimming took 4 bases from V and 1 from J, leaving 11 bases between them. This CDR3 spans 14 amino acids. Per germline, CDR1 SGHRS and CDR2 YFSETQ. The CDR3 DNA sequence: TGCGCCAGCAGCGCAGGGCGGGGGAACACTGAAGCTTTCTTT. It yields the protein CASSAGRGNTEAFF.

The rearrangement uses TRBV28 and TRBJ1-4; no definite D call. The germline V gene encodes CDR1 MDHEN and CDR2 SYDVKM. CDR3 length: 14 residues. The V end lost 3 bases, the J end lost 0 bases, and 5 bases lay between the germline ends. The DNA of the CDR3 is TGTGCCAGCAGTTTTACAGCAACTAATGAAAAACTGTTTTTT. Protein: CASSFTATNEKLFF.

The rearrangement links TRBV19 to TRBJ2-2; D uncertain. Germline CDR1 LNHDA, CDR2 SQIVND (reference sequence). Trimming removed 5 bases at V and 4 bases at J, with 11 bases between. The CDR3 extends over 14 amino acids. The DNA for the CDR3 is TGTGCCAGTAGTCCCGGCAGTGGCACCGGGGAGCTGTTTTTT. Protein product: CASSPGSGTGELFF.

V and J are TRBV19 and TRBJ2-1; 8 positions match TRBD1. Trimming cost V 5 bases and J 2 bases; bases outside gene matches: 11. Germline CDR1 and CDR2: LNHDA and SQIVND (reference sequence). The CDR3 runs 17 residues. Written as DNA, the CDR3 is TGTGCCAGTAGTTTTCAACCCGGGACAGGTGCCTACAATGAGCAGTTCTTC. It yields the protein CASSFQPGTGAYNEQFF.

The chain couples TRBV19 to TRBJ2-6; 8 bases fit TRBD1. This CDR3 spans 17 amino acids. Unmatched junction bases numbered 7, after V lost 6 bases and J lost 0 bases. Germline V gene lookup returns CDR1 LNHDA and CDR2 SQIVND (reference sequence). CDR3 nucleotide sequence: TGTGCCAGTAGCAGGGGGCTGGGGGTCTCTGGGGCCAACGTCCTGACTTTC. This gives the protein CASSRGLGVSGANVLTF. The entire variable domain, with the rest obtained from reference TRBV19 and TRBJ2-6, is as follows: DGGITQSPKYLFRKEGQNVTLSCEQNLNHDAMYWYRQDPGQGLRLIYYSQIVNDFQKGDIAEGYSVSREKKESFPLTVTSAQKNPTAFYLCASSRGLGVSGANVLTFGAGSRLTVL.

A few counts support this clone. The chain has TRBV2 and TRBJ2-5; either TRBD1 or TRBD2 may fit D (6 bases each). The CDR3 extends over 17 amino acids. Germline-derived CDR1 and CDR2 are SNHLY and FYNNEI. Trimming pared 3 bases from V and 1 base from J, leaving 18 bases between. The CDR3 coding sequence is TGTGCCAGCAGTGATTATGATGTCTGGGGGGCCCAAGAGACCCAGTACTTC. Translated, it gives CASSDYDVWGAQETQYF.

The chain carries TRBV6-1 and TRBJ2-5, with a tentative D call TRBD2 (6 bases). Germline V lookup: CDR1 MNHNS, CDR2 SASEGT. V shed 3 bases and J shed 3 bases, with 8 bases lying between them. This CDR3 has 13 residues. The DNA of the CDR3 is TGTGCCAGCAGTGACGGGGGAGAAGAGACCCAGTACTTC. It translates to CASSDGGEETQYF.

The chain employs TRBV5-4 and TRBJ1-2, with 7 bases identical to TRBD1. From germline, CDR1 is SGHNT and CDR2 YYREEE (reference sequence). The CDR3 is made up of 14 amino acids. Trimming took 1 base from V and 4 from J; bases not matched to a gene: 4. The CDR3 reads CASSLTGVGYGYTF. The CDR3 DNA is TGTGCCAGCAGCTTGACAGGGGTCGGCTATGGCTACACCTTC. The variable domain in full, completed from reference TRBV5-4 and TRBJ1-2, reads ETGVTQSPTHLIKTRGQQVTLRCSSQSGHNTVSWYQQALGQGPQFIFQYYREEENGRGNFPPRFSGLQFPNYSSELNVNALELDDSALYLCASSLTGVGYGYTFGSGTRLTVV.

This clone was seen only a few times. The chain carries TRBV19 and TRBJ1-1; weak D call: TRBD1 (5 bases). The V end lost 7 bases, the J end lost 5 bases, and 17 bases lay between the germline ends. The CDR3 has 14 residues. CDR1 is LNHDA, CDR2 SQIVND, per germline (reference sequence). Here the CDR3 reads CASNQDSHSTEAFF. In DNA, the CDR3 is TGTGCCAGTAACCAAGACAGTCATTCTACTGAAGCTTTCTTT.

V is TRBV7-8 and J is TRBJ1-3, with D unclear. Germline lookup yields CDR1 SGHVS and CDR2 FQNEAQ. This CDR3 has 13 amino acids. Trimming left V 5 bases short and J 2 bases short, with 7 bases between. The DNA for the CDR3 is TGTGCCAGCAGCCCCCGGACTGGAAACACCATATATTTT. It encodes CASSPRTGNTIYF.